This entry is about one T cell receptor beta chain. This CDR3 contains 13 residues. Germline V gene data show CDR1 as MDHEN and CDR2 as SYDVKM. V shed 3 bases and J shed 5 bases, with 10 bases lying between them. This entry comes from a study of T cell repertoires in aging, cancer and after chemotherapy. Peripheral blood genomic DNA, not sorted cells or RNA, was the template. TRB rearrangements spanning V, D and J were amplified using mixed TRB-A/B primers. TCRdb reanalysed the multiplex PCR reads using MiXCR and keeps one entry per CDR3 protein. This table has about 4,300 distinct CDR3 sequences, 29% appearing once.

This TCR was sampled from a human donor in good health. This sequence joins TRBV28 and TRBJ2-5; D is unresolved. Sequenced sample: blood. The CDR3 spells CASSFIAEETQYF. The CDR3 nucleotides are TGTGCCAGCAGTTTCATCGCCGAGGAGACCCAGTACTTC. The variable domain in full, completed from reference TRBV28 and TRBJ2-5, reads DVKVTQSSRYLVKRTGEKVFLECVQDMDHENMFWYRQDPGLGLRLIYFSYDVKMKEKGDIPEGYSVSREKKERFSLILESASTNQTSMYLCASSFIAEETQYFGPGTRLLVL.